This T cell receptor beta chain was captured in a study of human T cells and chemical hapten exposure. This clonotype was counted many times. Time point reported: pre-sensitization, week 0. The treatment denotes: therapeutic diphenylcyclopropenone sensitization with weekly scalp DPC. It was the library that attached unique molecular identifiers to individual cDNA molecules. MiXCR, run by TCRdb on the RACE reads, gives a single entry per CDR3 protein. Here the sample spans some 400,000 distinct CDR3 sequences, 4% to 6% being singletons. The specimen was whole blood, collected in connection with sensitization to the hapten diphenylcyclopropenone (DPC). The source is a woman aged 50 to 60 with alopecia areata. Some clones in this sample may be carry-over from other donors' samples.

The CDR3 nucleotides are TGTGCCAGCAGCGAGGGGGCCATTCAGTACTTC. Translated: CASSEGAIQYF. This chain uses TRBV7-8 with TRBJ2-4; TRBD1 aligns across 7 bases. The V gene end was trimmed by 5 bases and the J gene end by 9 bases; junction bases not matched to a gene: 1. In germline, CDR1 is SGHVS, CDR2 FQNEAQ. The CDR3 is 11 amino acids.